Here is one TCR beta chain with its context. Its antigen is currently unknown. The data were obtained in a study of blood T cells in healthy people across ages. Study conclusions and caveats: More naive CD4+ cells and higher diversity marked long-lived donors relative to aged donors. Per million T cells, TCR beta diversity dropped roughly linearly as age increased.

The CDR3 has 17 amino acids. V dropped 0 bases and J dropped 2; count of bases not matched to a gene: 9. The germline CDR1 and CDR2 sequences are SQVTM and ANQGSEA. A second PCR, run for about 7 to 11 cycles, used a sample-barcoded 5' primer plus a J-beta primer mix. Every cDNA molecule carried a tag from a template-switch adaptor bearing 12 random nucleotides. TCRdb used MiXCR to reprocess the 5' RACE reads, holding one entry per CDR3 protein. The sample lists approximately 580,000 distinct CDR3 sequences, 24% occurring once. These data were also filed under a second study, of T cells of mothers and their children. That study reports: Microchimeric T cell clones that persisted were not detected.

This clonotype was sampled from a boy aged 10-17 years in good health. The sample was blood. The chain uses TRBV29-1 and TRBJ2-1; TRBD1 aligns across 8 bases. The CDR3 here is CSVEDLGRDRTYNEQFF. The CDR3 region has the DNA TGCAGCGTTGAAGACCTCGGCCGGGACAGGACCTACAATGAGCAGTTCTTC.